This T cell receptor beta chain was recovered during a study of a mutant IDH1 vaccine in newly diagnosed glioma. Time point meaning: week 35, safety follow-up. Doses of 300 ug of mutant IDH1 20-mer peptide were given with topical imiquimod. TCRdb's copy holds only in-frame clones and misses some; the assay was immunoSEQ multiplex PCR. This sample has about 32,000 clones, with approximately 80% found just once. V was cut by 8 bases and J by 3 bases, with 13 bases left in between. The CDR3 loop spans 13 amino acids. The germline gives CDR1 SGHDN, CDR2 FVKESK. Concerning this clone itself: The antigen is undetermined.

The TCR comes from a man younger than 40 with glioma. The sample was PBMCs, taken from a glioma patient whose treatment included an IDH1 peptide vaccine. V is TRBV14 and J is TRBJ1-1, with a weak D call TRBD1 (6 bases). The CDR3, as DNA: TGTGCCAGCGCCAGGGGAAGGGACACTGAAGCTTTCTTT. It encodes CASARGRDTEAFF.